The source of this TCR beta chain is a study of cytomegalovirus exposure and HLA in healthy donors. Background on the study: There were 117 million unique TCR beta sequences, drawn from about 190 million T cells, in an earlier analysis. Overall study findings and caveats: Usually a TCR sequence was rare, but some public TCRs were found in many donors.

With regard to this clone: Its antigen is still unknown.

Healthy bone marrow donors made up the donor group. The study sampled nominally healthy donors, though unrecorded immune exposures were likely. Use of 60 Vbeta and 13 Jbeta primers characterized the PCR. Using immunoSEQ multiplex PCR, the repertoire was profiled, and TCRdb retains in-frame clones only, with some absent. The sample has more than 80,000 clones, roughly 79% seen once; the top ten hold 5.5% to 6%. V was cut by 7 bases and J by 4 bases, with 7 bases left in between. This CDR3 spans 12 amino acids. In germline, CDR1 is MDHEN, CDR2 SYDVKM. This TCR was sampled from a man between 18 and 35 years old in good health and CMV-seropositive. The sequenced sample consisted of PBMCs. The chain uses TRBV28 and TRBJ1-4; D is unclear. Here the CDR3 DNA reads TGTGCCAGCAAGGACTATAATGAAAAACTGTTTTTT. Its protein is CASKDYNEKLFF.